These 32 T cell receptor beta chains share one sample of origin, sequenced in a study of T cell responses to AZD1222 COVID-19 vaccine. Some clones are missing from TCRdb's copy, which holds only in-frame ones; the method was immunoSEQ multiplex PCR. The sample consists of over 100,000 clones, 90% to 95% of them appearing once. Specimen: peripheral blood, collected on day 0 of AZD1222 vaccination. These receptors all stem from an adult in good health.

The CDR3 is CASSPRGRRDTQYF. In DNA form, the CDR3 reads TGTGCCAGCAGCCCCAGGGGGCGCAGAGATACGCAGTATTTT. The J gene is TRBJ2-3, the V gene TRBV7-2; 8 bases match TRBD1. The V gene's germline CDR1 is SGHTA and CDR2 FQGNSA. With 5 bases clipped from V and 5 bases from J, the junction kept 6 bases outside the gene matches. This CDR3 spans 14 amino acids.

The chain is built from TRBV3-1 (or the pseudogene TRBV3-2) and TRBJ2-1; TRBD1 is a possible D gene (6 bases). CDR3 length equals 15 residues. Germline CDR1 is LGHDT and CDR2 is YNNKEL (reference sequence). Between the trimmed V and J ends, which lost 3 bases and 4 bases, there was a span of 13 bases. The CDR3 protein is CASSQAWGPYNEQFF. The CDR3 DNA sequence: TGTGCCAGCAGCCAGGCCTGGGGGCCATACAATGAGCAGTTCTTC.

This chain joins TRBV6-5 and TRBJ1-1; D is unresolved. With 2 bases removed from V and 4 bases from J, the gap between germline ends came to 8 bases. Germline V gene sequence: CDR1 MNHEY, CDR2 SVGAGI. The length of the CDR3 is 13 residues. The CDR3 region is CASSYREGTEAFF. The CDR3 DNA sequence: TGTGCCAGCAGTTACCGGGAGGGCACTGAAGCTTTCTTT.

The rearrangement links TRBV20-1 to TRBJ2-3, with D perhaps matching TRBD2 (6 bases). Between the trimmed V and J ends, which lost 3 bases and 2 bases, there was a span of 18 bases. The length of the CDR3 is 16 residues. Per the germline V gene, CDR1 is DFQATT and CDR2 is SNEGSKA (reference sequence). This CDR3 reads CSASARPRDSTDTQYF. The CDR3 DNA reads TGCAGTGCTAGTGCTAGACCGCGGGACTCCACAGATACGCAGTATTTT.

The table lists this clone with a count of one. The chain joins TRBV19 to TRBJ1-5, with no clear D. Germline values: CDR1 LNHDA, CDR2 SQIVND (reference sequence). The CDR3 consists of 13 residues. V was trimmed by 5 bases and J by 11 bases, leaving 16 bases between them. The CDR3, as DNA: TGTGCCAGTAGTCCAACGTCGGTCATGGCCCAGCATTTT. Amino acid sequence: CASSPTSVMAQHF.

The chain combines TRBV5-4 with TRBJ2-7, with D tentatively TRBD1 (6 bases). The V gene's germline CDR1 is SGHNT and CDR2 YYREEE (reference sequence). CDR3 size: 15 residues. Trimming cost V 0 bases and J 4 bases, with 14 bases left between them. This CDR3 is CASSLAGTSGYEQYF. The DNA for the CDR3 is TGTGCCAGCAGCTTGGCCGGGACATCGGGGTACGAGCAGTACTTC. The full variable domain, rest sourced from reference TRBV5-4 and TRBJ2-7, is ETGVTQSPTHLIKTRGQQVTLRCSSQSGHNTVSWYQQALGQGPQFIFQYYREEENGRGNFPPRFSGLQFPNYSSELNVNALELDDSALYLCASSLAGTSGYEQYFGPGTRLTVT.

Notes on this clone: Distinct nucleotide sequences in the sample also encode this CDR3. The chain has TRBV5-1 and TRBJ2-6, with D possibly matching TRBD1 (5 bases). The germline V and J ends were trimmed by 0 bases and 4 bases, with 8 bases remaining between them. The CDR3 runs 15 residues. Germline values: CDR1 SGHRS, CDR2 YFSETQ. CDR3 bases: TGCGCCAGCAGCTTGGAAGGGGCCGGGGCCAACGTCCTGACTTTC. Translated: CASSLEGAGANVLTF.

This chain connects TRBV7-9 to TRBJ1-1, with no clear D. CDR1 and CDR2 (germline): SEHNR, FQNEAQ (reference sequence). V shed 5 bases and J shed 3 bases, with 4 bases lying between them. The CDR3 loop spans 11 amino acids. For the CDR3, the DNA is TGTGCCAGCAGCACGTACACTGAAGCTTTCTTT. Encoded protein: CASSTYTEAFF.

The chain employs TRBV25-1 and TRBJ2-1; D is unclear. This CDR3 is built from 11 residues. Trimming cost V 5 bases and J 8 bases, with 7 bases left between them. The germline gives CDR1 MGHDK, CDR2 SYGVNS. The CDR3 is CASSPRDEQFF. CDR3 DNA sequence: TGTGCCAGCAGTCCTCGGGATGAGCAGTTCTTC.

The J gene is TRBJ2-7, the V gene TRBV4-2, with 7 nucleotides matching TRBD2. Germline CDR1 and CDR2: LGHNA and YNFKEQ. The CDR3 sequence is 15 residues long. V gave up 6 bases and J gave up 1 base; unmatched junction bases: 9. CDR3 region: CASSRPTSSSYEQYF. The CDR3 nucleotides read TGTGCCAGCAGTCGCCCGACTAGCTCTTCCTACGAGCAGTACTTC.

The CDR3 reads CASDRESSYNSPLHF. The CDR3 DNA is TGTGCCAGCGACAGGGAGAGCTCCTATAATTCACCCCTCCACTTT. The rearrangement uses TRBV28 and TRBJ1-6, with 7 bases identical to TRBD1. J gave up 0 bases and V 8 bases, and 4 bases lay outside the gene matches. Germline V gene sequence: CDR1 MDHEN, CDR2 SYDVKM. This CDR3 has 15 amino acids.

The chain uses TRBV6-2 or TRBV6-3 and TRBJ1-5, with D possibly TRBD1 on 5 matching bases. The CDR3 is made up of 19 amino acids. From germline, CDR1 is MNHEY and CDR2 SVGEGT. Trimming took 2 bases from V and 0 from J, leaving 20 bases between them. CDR3: CASSYKVERGDPSNQPQHF. Here the CDR3 DNA reads TGTGCCAGCAGTTACAAAGTAGAGAGAGGGGACCCTAGCAATCAGCCCCAGCATTTT.

The chain employs TRBV7-2 and TRBJ1-5; D remains ambiguous. The CDR3 covers 13 residues. Germline-derived CDR1 and CDR2 are SGHTA and FQGNSA. Trimming took off 1 base at V and 3 bases at J, with 4 bases between the two ends. CDR3 loop: CASSLVLNQPQHF. CDR3 nucleotides: TGTGCCAGCAGCTTAGTCCTCAATCAGCCCCAGCATTTT.

The genes are TRBV27 and TRBJ1-5, with D perhaps matching TRBD1 (6 bases). Trimming removed 6 bases at V and 5 bases at J, with 14 bases between. This CDR3 region has 14 residues. Germline V gene lookup returns CDR1 MNHEY and CDR2 SMNVEV (reference sequence). The DNA of the CDR3 is TGTGCCAGCAGGCGTGAAGGGGGTTATCAGCCCCAGCATTTT. The encoded protein is CASRREGGYQPQHF.

Here the CDR3 reads CASSDYRGSVYNEQFF. In DNA, the CDR3 is TGCGCCAGCAGTGACTATAGGGGGTCCGTATACAATGAGCAGTTCTTC. V usage is TRBV10-1 and J usage is TRBJ2-1; maybe TRBD1 (6 bases). Germline values: CDR1 WNHNN, CDR2 SYGVQD (reference sequence). Trimming stripped 3 bases from V and 4 bases from J, with 16 bases between. This CDR3 spans 16 amino acids.

This clone was seen a few times. The J gene is TRBJ2-7, the V gene TRBV15, with TRBD1 matching over 8 bases. Per germline, CDR1 LNHNV and CDR2 YYDKDF (reference sequence). CDR3 length: 14 residues. With V trimmed by 3 bases and J by 1 base, 2 bases remained unmatched. This CDR3 is CATSRGQASYEQYF. The CDR3 DNA sequence: TGTGCCACCAGCAGGGGACAGGCTTCCTACGAGCAGTACTTC.

The chain joins TRBV6-5 to TRBJ1-1, with D tentatively TRBD1 (6 bases). V was clipped by 5 bases and J by 6 bases, with 16 bases between them. This CDR3 region has 14 residues. Germline CDR1 MNHEY, CDR2 SVGAGI. The CDR3 DNA is TGTGCCAGCAGTCCGGACAGAAGTAAGGCTGAAGCTTTCTTT. This sequence encodes CASSPDRSKAEAFF.

Concerning this clone: This could be a read error, since a much larger clone is one nucleotide away. The same CDR3 can be traced to other DNA sequences in this sample. This chain links TRBV7-9 with TRBJ1-5; D gene unclear. The CDR3 is 15 residues long. V was shortened by 1 base and J by 0 bases, with 7 bases between the two germline ends. Germline loops: CDR1 SEHNR, CDR2 FQNEAQ (reference sequence). The DNA for the CDR3 is TGTGCCAGCAGCTTAGGAGGGTATAGCAATCAGCCCCAGCATTTT. The encoded protein is CASSLGGYSNQPQHF.

The V call is TRBV6-2 or TRBV6-3, the J call TRBJ1-5, with 9 bases fitting TRBD1. The CDR3 consists of 17 residues. CDR1 and CDR2 (germline): MNHEY, SVGEGT. The J segment lost 3 bases and the V segment lost 0 bases, leaving 6 bases of the junction unmatched. DNA of the CDR3: TGTGCCAGCAGTTACTCGATAGGGACAGGGTTCAATCAGCCCCAGCATTTT. Protein product: CASSYSIGTGFNQPQHF.

The chain uses TRBV30 and TRBJ1-5; TRBD1 matches at 8 bases. Germline assignment: CDR1 GTSNPN and CDR2 SVGIG (reference sequence). After removal of 1 base from V and 4 bases from J, the junction contained 9 bases not matched to a gene. CDR3 length: 16 amino acids. The CDR3 bases are TGTGCCTGGAGTGGGGGGACAGGAGTGCGGAATCAGCCCCAGCATTTT. This encodes CAWSGGTGVRNQPQHF.

The genes are TRBV24-1 and TRBJ2-3; D is uncertain. This CDR3 is 16 amino acids long. Trimming left V 4 bases short and J 0 bases short, with 13 bases between. Germline V gene sequence: CDR1 KGHDR, CDR2 SFDVKD. The CDR3 bases are TGTGCCACCAGTGACCCCCACTGGGCTAGCACAGATACGCAGTATTTT. This codes for CATSDPHWASTDTQYF.

The chain couples TRBV9 to TRBJ1-3; D gene unclear. Trimming removed 0 bases from V and 0 bases from J, with 13 bases in between. The CDR3 loop spans 17 amino acids. Germline V gives CDR1 SGDLS, CDR2 YYNGEE. The CDR3 spells CASSVVGQAYSGNTIYF. Written as DNA, the CDR3 is TGTGCCAGCAGCGTAGTCGGGCAGGCCTACTCTGGAAACACCATATATTTT.

The V gene is TRBV30, the J gene TRBJ1-5, with D unclear. The CDR3 is 13 amino acids. Germline values: CDR1 GTSNPN, CDR2 SVGIG (reference sequence). Trimming removed 1 base from V and 4 bases from J, with 8 bases in between. The CDR3 coding sequence is TGTGCCTGGAGTGGGTGGCTGAATCAGCCCCAGCATTTT. Translated: CAWSGWLNQPQHF.

The chain has TRBV30 and TRBJ2-1; D is ambiguous. Germline lookup yields CDR1 GTSNPN and CDR2 SVGIG (reference sequence). V lost 4 bases and J 0 bases, leaving 13 bases between the germline ends. This CDR3 spans 15 amino acids. The CDR3 spells CAWTNPGYSYNEQFF. The CDR3 nucleotides are TGTGCCTGGACCAATCCGGGCTACTCCTACAATGAGCAGTTCTTC.

The chain recombines TRBV5-4 with TRBJ2-3, with D possibly called TRBD1 or TRBD2 (5 bases each). There are 15 residues in the CDR3. Looked up from germline, CDR1 is SGHNT and CDR2 is YYREEE (reference sequence). Trimming shortened V by 5 bases and J by 6 bases, and 19 bases separated the two germline ends. The CDR3 protein is CASRDPGRSGDTQYF. The CDR3 DNA reads as TGTGCCAGCAGGGACCCGGGACGGTCTGGTGATACGCAGTATTTT.

The chain employs TRBV11-2 and TRBJ1-1; no clear D. The CDR3 has 13 amino acids. Germline V gene lookup returns CDR1 SGHAT and CDR2 FQNNGV. V lost 1 base and J 3 bases, leaving 6 bases between the germline ends. The CDR3 DNA reads as TGTGCCAGCAGCTTAGCGGGATACACTGAAGCTTTCTTT. Translation: CASSLAGYTEAFF.

This chain uses TRBV7-6 with TRBJ1-2; D is unclear. Deletions cut 6 bases from V and 8 bases from J, with 7 bases between. This CDR3 is built from 10 residues. The germline V gene has CDR1 SGHVS and CDR2 FNYEAQ. The CDR3, as DNA: TGTGCCAGCAGGTTTGAAGGCTACACCTTC. Its translation is CASRFEGYTF.

The chain joins TRBV27 to TRBJ1-2; the match to TRBD1 covers 7 bases. CDR3 length: 15 amino acids. With 4 bases clipped from V and 2 bases from J, the junction kept 7 bases outside the gene matches. Germline V CDR1 and CDR2: MNHEY, SMNVEV (reference sequence). The CDR3 loop reads CASSSPMTGNYGYTF. The CDR3 DNA reads as TGTGCCAGCAGTTCTCCCATGACAGGGAACTATGGCTACACCTTC.

V gene TRBV9 combines with J gene TRBJ1-2; D call uncertain. The CDR3 runs 11 residues. With 4 bases removed from V and 7 bases from J, the gap between germline ends came to 8 bases. CDR1 and CDR2 (germline): SGDLS, YYNGEE. CDR3 DNA sequence: TGTGCCAGCAGCTATGCGGGTGGCTACACCTTC. As protein: CASSYAGGYTF.

V is TRBV6-2 or TRBV6-3 and J is TRBJ1-5; D is perhaps TRBD1 (6 bases). The CDR3 has 17 amino acids. In germline, CDR1 is MNHEY, CDR2 SVGEGT. Between the trimmed V and J ends, which lost 6 bases and 1 base, there was a span of 19 bases. The CDR3 is CASSPGGAGPSNQPQHF. In nucleotides, the CDR3 is TGTGCCAGCAGCCCCGGGGGGGCAGGCCCGAGCAATCAGCCCCAGCATTTT.

The CDR3 DNA sequence: TGTGCCAGCAGTGTCAGGGGGGTCTATGGCTACACCTTC. Protein: CASSVRGVYGYTF. This chain connects TRBV28 to TRBJ1-2; 7 bases are a match to TRBD1. Germline V CDR1 and CDR2: MDHEN, SYDVKM. The CDR3 totals 13 residues. Germline trimming cut 5 bases from V and 4 bases from J; bases unmatched to any gene: 4.

The rearrangement links TRBV6-5 to TRBJ1-1; no firm D call. V was shortened by 2 bases and J by 5 bases, with 12 bases between the two germline ends. CDR3 size: 14 residues. The germline CDR1 and CDR2 sequences are MNHEY and SVGAGI. The CDR3 nucleotides read TGTGCCAGCAGTTACGGGCCCGGGGAGACTGAAGCTTTCTTT. Protein product: CASSYGPGETEAFF.